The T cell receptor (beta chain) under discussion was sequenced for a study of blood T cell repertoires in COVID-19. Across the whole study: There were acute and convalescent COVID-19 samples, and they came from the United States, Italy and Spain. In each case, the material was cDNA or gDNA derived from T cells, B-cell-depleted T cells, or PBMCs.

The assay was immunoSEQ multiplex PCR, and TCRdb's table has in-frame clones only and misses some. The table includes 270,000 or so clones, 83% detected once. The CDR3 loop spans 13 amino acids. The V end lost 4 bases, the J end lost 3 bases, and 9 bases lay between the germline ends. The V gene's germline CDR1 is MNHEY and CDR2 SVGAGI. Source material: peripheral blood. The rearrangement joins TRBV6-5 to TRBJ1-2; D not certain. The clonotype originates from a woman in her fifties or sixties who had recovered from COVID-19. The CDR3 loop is CASSSQQYYGYTF. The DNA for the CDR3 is TGTGCCAGCAGTTCTCAACAGTACTATGGCTACACCTTC.